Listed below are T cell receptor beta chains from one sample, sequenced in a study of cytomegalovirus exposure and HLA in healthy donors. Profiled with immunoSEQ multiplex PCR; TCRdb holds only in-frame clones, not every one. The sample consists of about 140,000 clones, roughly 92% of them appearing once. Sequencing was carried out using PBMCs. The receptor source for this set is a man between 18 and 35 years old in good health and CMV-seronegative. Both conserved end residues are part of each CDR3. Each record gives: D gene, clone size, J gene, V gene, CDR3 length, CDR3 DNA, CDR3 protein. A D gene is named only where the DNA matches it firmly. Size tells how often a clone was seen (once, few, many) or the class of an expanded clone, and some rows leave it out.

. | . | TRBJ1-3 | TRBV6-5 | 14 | TGTGCCAGCAGTTTTACAGGCTCTGGAAACACCATATATTTT | CASSFTGSGNTIYF
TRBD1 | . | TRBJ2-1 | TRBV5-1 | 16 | TGCGCCAGCAGCCAGGGACAGGGTCGGAGCTACAATGAGCAGTTCTTC | CASSQGQGRSYNEQFF
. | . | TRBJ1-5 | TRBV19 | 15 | TGTGCCAGTAGTATCTCTGGACAGACCAATCAGCCCCAGCATTTT | CASSISGQTNQPQHF
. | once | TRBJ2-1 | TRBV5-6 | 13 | TGTGCCAGCAGCTTGGGCGGCCGGTGGGAGCAGTTCTTC | CASSLGGRWEQFF
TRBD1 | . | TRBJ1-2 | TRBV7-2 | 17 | TGTGCCAGCAGCTTAGCCAGGGGGGTCTCTCGCGACTCGGGCTACACCTTC | CASSLARGVSRDSGYTF
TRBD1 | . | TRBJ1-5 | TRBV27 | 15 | TGTGCCAGCAGTTCGGGAGGGGGCGCGTATCAGCCCCAGCATTTT | CASSSGGGAYQPQHF
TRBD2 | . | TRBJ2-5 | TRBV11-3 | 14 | TGTGCCAGCAGCTTAGTAACTAGCGAAGAGACCCAGTACTTC | CASSLVTSEETQYF
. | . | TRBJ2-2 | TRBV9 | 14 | TGTGCCAGCAGTCCCCTGAGGGAGACCGGGGAGCTGTTTTTT | CASSPLRETGELFF
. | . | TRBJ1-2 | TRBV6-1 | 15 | TGTGCCAGCAGTGAATACCAGGACAGCCCCTATGGCTACACCTTC | CASSEYQDSPYGYTF
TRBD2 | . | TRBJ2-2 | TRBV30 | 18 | TGTGCCTGCAAAAAGGGGGGACTAGTGGTAACGAACACCGGGGAGCTGTTTTTT | CACKKGGLVVTNTGELFF
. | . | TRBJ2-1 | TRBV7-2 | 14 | TGTGCCAGCAGCCTAAGGCCGGTGGGCCATGAGCAGTTCTTC | CASSLRPVGHEQFF
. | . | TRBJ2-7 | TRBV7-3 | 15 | TGTGCCAGCAGCTTAACGTCCGAGAGCTTCTACGAGCAGTACTTC | CASSLTSESFYEQYF
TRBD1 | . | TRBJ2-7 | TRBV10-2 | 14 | TGCGCCAGCACCCAACAGGGGTTCGTCTACGAGCAGTACTTC | CASTQQGFVYEQYF
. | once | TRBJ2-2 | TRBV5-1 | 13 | TGCGCCAGCAGCTTGTCTTACACCGGGGAGCTGTTTTTT | CASSLSYTGELFF
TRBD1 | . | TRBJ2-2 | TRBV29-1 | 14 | TGCAGCGTTGACCCCGGACAGGGGGCCGGGGAGCTGTTTTTT | CSVDPGQGAGELFF
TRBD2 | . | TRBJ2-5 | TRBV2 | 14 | TGTGCCAGCGAGGGACTAGCGGGAGGAGAGACCCAGTACTTC | CASEGLAGGETQYF
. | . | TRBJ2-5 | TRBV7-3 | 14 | TGTGCCAGCAGCTTAGGACAGCACCAAGAGACCCAGTACTTC | CASSLGQHQETQYF
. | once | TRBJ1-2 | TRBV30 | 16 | TGTGCCTGGAGTGATGTGGGCGGGGCGCGTAACGTTGGCTACACCTTC | CAWSDVGGARNVGYTF
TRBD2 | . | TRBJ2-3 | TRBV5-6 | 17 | TGTGCCAGCAGCTTGAAACTAGCGGGGGTCTCCACAGATACGCAGTATTTT | CASSLKLAGVSTDTQYF
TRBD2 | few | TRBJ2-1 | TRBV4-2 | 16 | TGTGCCAGCAGCCAAGATGCGGGAGTGCCCTCCAATGAGCAGTTCTTC | CASSQDAGVPSNEQFF
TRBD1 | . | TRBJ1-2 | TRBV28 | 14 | TGTGCCAGCAGTTTAGCCGGACAGGTGAATGGCTACACCTTC | CASSLAGQVNGYTF
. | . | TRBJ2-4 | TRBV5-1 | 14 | TGCGCCAGCAGGGACACCCTAGCCAAAAACATTCAGTACTTC | CASRDTLAKNIQYF
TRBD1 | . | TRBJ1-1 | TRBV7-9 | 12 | TGTGCCACCGCCCAGGGGGCGGGTGAAGCTTTCTTT | CATAQGAGEAFF
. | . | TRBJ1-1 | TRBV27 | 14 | TGTGCCAGCAGTTTACGCGGTGGTAATACTGAAGCTTTCTTT | CASSLRGGNTEAFF
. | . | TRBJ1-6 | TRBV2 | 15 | TGTGCCAGCAGACAGGAGAGCTCCTATAATTCACCCCTCCACTTT | CASRQESSYNSPLHF
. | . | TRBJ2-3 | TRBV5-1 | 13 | TGCGCCAGCAGCTTGTCGAGCACAGATACGCAGTATTTT | CASSLSSTDTQYF
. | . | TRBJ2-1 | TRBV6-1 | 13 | TGTGCCAGCAGTCCGGGTCCCTACAATGAGCAGTTCTTC | CASSPGPYNEQFF
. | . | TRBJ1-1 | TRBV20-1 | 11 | TGCAGTGCTAGTTCGGGGGCTGAAGCTTTCTTT | CSASSGAEAFF
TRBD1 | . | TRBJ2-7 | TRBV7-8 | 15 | TGTGCCAGCAGCCCCCACCGGGACAGGACCTACGAGCAGTACTTC | CASSPHRDRTYEQYF
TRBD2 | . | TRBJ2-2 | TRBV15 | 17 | TGTGCCACCAGCAATTTCGGACTAGTTGCGAACACCGGGGAGCTGTTTTTT | CATSNFGLVANTGELFF
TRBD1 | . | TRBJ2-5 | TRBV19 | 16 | TGTGCCAGTAGTATAGTCCCCGGGACAGGGGCAGAGACCCAGTACTTC | CASSIVPGTGAETQYF
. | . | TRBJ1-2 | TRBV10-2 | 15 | TGCGCCAGCAGTGAGGGGTTCGAAACAGGCTATGGCTACACCTTC | CASSEGFETGYGYTF
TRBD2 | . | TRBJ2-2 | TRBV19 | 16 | TGTGCCAGTAGTCCAAGGACTAGCGGGAGTACCGGGGAGCTGTTTTTT | CASSPRTSGSTGELFF
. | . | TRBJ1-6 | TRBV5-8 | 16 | TGTGCCAGCAGCCCGCCGGCGGGGTCCTATAATTCACCCCTCCACTTT | CASSPPAGSYNSPLHF
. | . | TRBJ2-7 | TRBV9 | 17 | TGTGCCAGCAGCTCCTACCCCCAACAGGGAGCTGGGCACGAGCAGTACTTC | CASSSYPQQGAGHEQYF
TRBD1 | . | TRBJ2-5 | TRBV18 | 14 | TGTGCCAGCTCACCAAAGACAGGGCAAGAGACCCAGTACTTC | CASSPKTGQETQYF
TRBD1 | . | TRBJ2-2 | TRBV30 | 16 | TGTGCCTGGAGTGTGTGGCGGACAGGGGGAAGGGGGGAGCTGTTTTTT | CAWSVWRTGGRGELFF
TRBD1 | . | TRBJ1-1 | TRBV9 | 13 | TGTGCCAGCAGCCCAGGGGGCTGGGCTGAAGCTTTCTTT | CASSPGGWAEAFF
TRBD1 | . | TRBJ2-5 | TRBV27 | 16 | TGTGCCAGCAGTCCGAACGACAGGGGGCTAGGCGAGACCCAGTACTTC | CASSPNDRGLGETQYF
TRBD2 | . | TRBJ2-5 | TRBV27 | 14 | TGTGCCAGCAGTTCCAGACCGGGGGGAGAGACCCAGTACTTC | CASSSRPGGETQYF
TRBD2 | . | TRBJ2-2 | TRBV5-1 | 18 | TGCGCCAGCAGCTTGTTTGCGCGGGGGGGCCCGAACACCGGGGAGCTGTTTTTT | CASSLFARGGPNTGELFF
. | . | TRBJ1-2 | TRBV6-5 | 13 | TGTGCCAGCACTGCGGGCCCCGCCTATGGCTACACCTTC | CASTAGPAYGYTF
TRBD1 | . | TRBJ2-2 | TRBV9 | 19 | TGTGCCAGCAGCGGTAAAAAAGTTGCCTGGGACAGGGTTACCGGGGAGCTGTTTTTT | CASSGKKVAWDRVTGELFF
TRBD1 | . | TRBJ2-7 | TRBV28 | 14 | TGTGCCAGCAGTTCAGGACAGGGGGCGTACGAGCAGTACTTC | CASSSGQGAYEQYF
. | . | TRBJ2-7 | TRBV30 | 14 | TGTGCCTGGAGTACGTGGGACACGTCCTACGAGCAGTACTTC | CAWSTWDTSYEQYF
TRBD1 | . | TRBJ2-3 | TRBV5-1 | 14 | TGCGCCAGCACGAGGACAGGGGCAGCAGATACGCAGTATTTT | CASTRTGAADTQYF
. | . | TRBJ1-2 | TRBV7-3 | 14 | TGTGCCAGCAGCGCGCAGATGTCAGGGGATGGCTACACCTTC | CASSAQMSGDGYTF
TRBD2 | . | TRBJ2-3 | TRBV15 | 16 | TGTGCCACCAGCAGACCTAGCGGGAGGCTTACAGATACGCAGTATTTT | CATSRPSGRLTDTQYF
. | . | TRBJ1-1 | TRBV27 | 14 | TGTGCCAGCAGTTCGCCGACAGAGAACACTGAAGCTTTCTTT | CASSSPTENTEAFF
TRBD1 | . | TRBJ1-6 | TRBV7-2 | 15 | TGTGCCAGCAGCTTCTCGGGACAGGGGGCTTCACCCCTCCACTTT | CASSFSGQGASPLHF
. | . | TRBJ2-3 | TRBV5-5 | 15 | TGTGCCAGCAGCAGAGGACTACCTAGCACAGATACGCAGTATTTT | CASSRGLPSTDTQYF
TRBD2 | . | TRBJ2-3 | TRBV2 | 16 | TGTGCCAGCAGTGACTCGCGGGGGGGCCCCACAGATACGCAGTATTTT | CASSDSRGGPTDTQYF
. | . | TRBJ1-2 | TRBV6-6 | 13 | TGTGCCAGCAGTTACTTTGCGGCTTATGGCTACACCTTC | CASSYFAAYGYTF
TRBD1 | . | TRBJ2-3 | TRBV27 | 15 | TGTGCCAGCAGTCTTTTGACAGGGGTCACAGATACGCAGTATTTT | CASSLLTGVTDTQYF
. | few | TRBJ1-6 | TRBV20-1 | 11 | TGCAGTGCTAGAACCGGGACACCCCTCCACTTT | CSARTGTPLHF
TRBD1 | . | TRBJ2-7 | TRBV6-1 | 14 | TGTGCCAGCAGTCGACAGGGGATGAGGTACGAGCAGTACTTC | CASSRQGMRYEQYF
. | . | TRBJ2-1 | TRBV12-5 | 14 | TGTGCTAGTGCTCCCTTGGTAGTGAACAATGAGCAGTTCTTC | CASAPLVVNNEQFF
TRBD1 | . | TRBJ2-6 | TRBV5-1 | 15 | TGCGCCAGCAGTAAACAGGGGGCAGGGGCCAACGTCCTGACTTTC | CASSKQGAGANVLTF
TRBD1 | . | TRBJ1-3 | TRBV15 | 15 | TGTGCCACCAGCAGAGCGGGGACAGCCGGAAACACCATATATTTT | CATSRAGTAGNTIYF
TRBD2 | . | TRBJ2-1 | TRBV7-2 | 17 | TGTGCCAGCAGCCCCCGCGGTGGAGCGGGACCCTACAATGAGCAGTTCTTC | CASSPRGGAGPYNEQFF